These T cell receptor beta chains were read from a single sample in a study of cytomegalovirus exposure and HLA in healthy donors. Sequenced by immunoSEQ multiplex PCR; TCRdb stores in-frame clones only, minus some. The data show over 30,000 clones, approximately 82% seen once. The sequenced sample consisted of PBMCs. These TCRs come from a woman between 18 and 29 years old in good health and CMV-seronegative. CDR3s include the opening cysteine and the closing phenylalanine or tryptophan. Fields, in order: J gene, clone size, V gene, D gene, CDR3 length, CDR3 DNA, CDR3 protein. The D gene is left open where the match is weak. Not all rows give a size; the values are once, few, many and, for expanded clones, a class.

J: TRBJ2-7
size: .
V: TRBV6-1
D: TRBD1
length: 14
DNA: TGTGCCAGCAGGACAGGGCCTTCCAGCTACGAGCAGTACTTC
CDR3: CASRTGPSSYEQYF

J: TRBJ2-3
size: .
V: TRBV10-3
D: .
length: 15
DNA: TGTGCCATCAGTGAGTCGAGGATTGGCACAGATACGCAGTATTTT
CDR3: CAISESRIGTDTQYF

J: TRBJ2-1
size: .
V: TRBV7-9
D: TRBD2
length: 17
DNA: TGTGCCAGCAGCCCACCATCGTGGGGCGGGAGCTACAATGAGCAGTTCTTC
CDR3: CASSPPSWGGSYNEQFF

J: TRBJ2-5
size: .
V: TRBV6-5
D: .
length: 14
DNA: TGTGCCAGCAGCCCAACAGTCCGGGAGGAGACCCAGTACTTC
CDR3: CASSPTVREETQYF

J: TRBJ1-6
size: .
V: TRBV5-4
D: .
length: 16
DNA: TGTGCCAGCAGTCCGAGGGTGGCGGGGGATAATTCACCCCTCAACTTT
CDR3: CASSPRVAGDNSPLNF

J: TRBJ1-2
size: .
V: TRBV18
D: .
length: 14
DNA: TGTGCCAGCTCACCAATGGAGGGGAACTATGGCTACACCTTC
CDR3: CASSPMEGNYGYTF

J: TRBJ2-1
size: .
V: TRBV7-3
D: .
length: 12
DNA: TGTTCCAGCAGCTTACTAGGGGATGAGCAGTTCTTC
CDR3: CSSSLLGDEQFF

J: TRBJ2-1
size: once
V: TRBV4-1
D: TRBD2
length: 16
DNA: TGCGCCAGCAGCCAACGATCTAGCGGATCCTACAATGAGCAGTTCTTC
CDR3: CASSQRSSGSYNEQFF

J: TRBJ1-1
size: once
V: TRBV6-1
D: TRBD1
length: 12
DNA: TGTGCCAGCAGTACTGACAGGGGGCGTGCTTTCTTT
CDR3: CASSTDRGRAFF

J: TRBJ2-5
size: .
V: TRBV7-2
D: .
length: 16
DNA: TGTGCCAGCAGCTTAGTGGAGGGAGTGACGGAAGAGACCCAGTACTTC
CDR3: CASSLVEGVTEETQYF

J: TRBJ2-7
size: .
V: TRBV4-3
D: TRBD2
length: 15
DNA: TGCGCCAGCAGCCAAACACTAGCGGGAGGGCGCGAGCAGTACTTC
CDR3: CASSQTLAGGREQYF

J: TRBJ1-2
size: .
V: TRBV7-9
D: .
length: 13
DNA: TGTGCCAGCAGGGACGGACTGGTCTATGGCTACACCTTC
CDR3: CASRDGLVYGYTF